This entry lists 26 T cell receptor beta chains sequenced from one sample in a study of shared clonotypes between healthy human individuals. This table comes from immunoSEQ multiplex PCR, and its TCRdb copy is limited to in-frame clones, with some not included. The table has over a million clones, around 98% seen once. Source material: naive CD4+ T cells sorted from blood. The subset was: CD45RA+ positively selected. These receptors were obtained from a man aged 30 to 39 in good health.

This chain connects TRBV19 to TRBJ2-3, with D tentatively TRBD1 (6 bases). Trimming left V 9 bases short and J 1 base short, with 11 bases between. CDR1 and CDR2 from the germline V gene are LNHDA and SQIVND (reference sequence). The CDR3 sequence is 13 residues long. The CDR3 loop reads CASGEGGTDTQYF. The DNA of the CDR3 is TGTGCCAGCGGCGAGGGGGGCACAGATACGCAGTATTTT. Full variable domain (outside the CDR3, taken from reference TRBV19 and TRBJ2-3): DGGITQSPKYLFRKEGQNVTLSCEQNLNHDAMYWYRQDPGQGLRLIYYSQIVNDFQKGDIAEGYSVSREKKESFPLTVTSAQKNPTAFYLCASGEGGTDTQYFGPGTRLTVL.

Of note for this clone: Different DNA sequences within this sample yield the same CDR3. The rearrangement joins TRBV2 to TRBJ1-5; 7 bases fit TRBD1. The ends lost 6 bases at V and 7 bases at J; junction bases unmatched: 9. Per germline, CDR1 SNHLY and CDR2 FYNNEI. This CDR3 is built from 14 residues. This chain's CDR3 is CASSERQGGQPQHF. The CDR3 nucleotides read TGTGCCAGCAGCGAAAGACAGGGTGGCCAGCCCCAGCATTTT.

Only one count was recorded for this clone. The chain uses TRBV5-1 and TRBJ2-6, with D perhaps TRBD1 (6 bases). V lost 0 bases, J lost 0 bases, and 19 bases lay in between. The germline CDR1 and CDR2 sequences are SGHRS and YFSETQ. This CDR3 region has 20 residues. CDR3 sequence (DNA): TGCGCCAGCAGCTTGGTAGGGGGTCTGGTAAGGGGCTCTGGGGCCAACGTCCTGACTTTC. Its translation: CASSLVGGLVRGSGANVLTF.

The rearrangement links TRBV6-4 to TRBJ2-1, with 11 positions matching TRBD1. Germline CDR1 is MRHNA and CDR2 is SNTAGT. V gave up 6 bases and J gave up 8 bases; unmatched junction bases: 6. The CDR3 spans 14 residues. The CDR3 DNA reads TGTGCCAGCAGACGGGACAGGGGGTCCGATGAGCAGTTCTTC. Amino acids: CASRRDRGSDEQFF.

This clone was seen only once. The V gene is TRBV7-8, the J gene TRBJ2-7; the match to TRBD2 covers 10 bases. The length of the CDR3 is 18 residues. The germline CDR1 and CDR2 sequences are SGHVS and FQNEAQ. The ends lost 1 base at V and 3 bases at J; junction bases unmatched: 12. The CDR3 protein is CASSLVSSGSTARYEQYF. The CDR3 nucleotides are TGTGCCAGCAGCTTAGTGTCTAGCGGGAGTACAGCGCGCTACGAGCAGTACTTC.

The DNA for the CDR3 is TGTGCCAGCAGTTTTGTTGGAACTGGAAACACCATATATTTT. This translates into CASSFVGTGNTIYF. This chain links TRBV28 with TRBJ1-3; D uncertain. The CDR3 totals 14 residues. Germline CDR1 and CDR2: MDHEN and SYDVKM. Trimming pared 3 bases from V and 2 bases from J, leaving 8 bases between.

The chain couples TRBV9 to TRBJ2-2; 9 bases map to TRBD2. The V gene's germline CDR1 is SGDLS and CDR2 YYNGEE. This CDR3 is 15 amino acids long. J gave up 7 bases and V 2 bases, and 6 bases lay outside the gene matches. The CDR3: CASSVGGRAIGELFF. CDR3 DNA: TGTGCCAGCAGCGTTGGCGGGAGGGCCATCGGGGAGCTGTTTTTT.

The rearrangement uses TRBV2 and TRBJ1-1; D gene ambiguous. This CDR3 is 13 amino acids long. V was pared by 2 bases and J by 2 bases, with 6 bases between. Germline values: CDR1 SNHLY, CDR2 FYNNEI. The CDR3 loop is CASSELYNTEAFF. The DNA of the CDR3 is TGTGCCAGCAGTGAATTGTATAACACTGAAGCTTTCTTT. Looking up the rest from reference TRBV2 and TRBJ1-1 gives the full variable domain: EPEVTQTPSHQVTQMGQEVILRCVPISNHLYFYWYRQILGQKVEFLVSFYNNEISEKSEIFDDQFSVERPDGSNFTLKIRSTKLEDSAMYFCASSELYNTEAFFGQGTRLTVV.

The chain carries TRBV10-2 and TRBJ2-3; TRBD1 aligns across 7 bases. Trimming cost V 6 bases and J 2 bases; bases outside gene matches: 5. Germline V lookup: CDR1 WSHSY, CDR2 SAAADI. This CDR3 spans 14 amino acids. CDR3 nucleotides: TGCGCCAGCAGCACCGGGACAGACACAGATACGCAGTATTTT. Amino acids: CASSTGTDTDTQYF.

The DNA for the CDR3 is TGTGCCAGCAGCTCACTAGCGGGAGCGAACACCGGGGAGCTGTTTTTT. It codes for CASSSLAGANTGELFF. The rearrangement links TRBV7-8 to TRBJ2-2, with 11 bases lining up with TRBD2. The V gene's germline CDR1 is SGHVS and CDR2 FQNEAQ. The ends lost 4 bases at V and 0 bases at J; junction bases unmatched: 1. The CDR3 covers 16 residues.

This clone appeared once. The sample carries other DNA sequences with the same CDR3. The CDR3 spells CSASSYEQYF. The CDR3 nucleotides are TGCAGTGCGAGCTCCTACGAGCAGTACTTC. The chain combines TRBV20-1 with TRBJ2-7; D not resolved. CDR1 is DFQATT and CDR2 is SNEGSKA in the germline V gene (reference sequence). The V and J ends lost 6 bases and 0 bases respectively, with 3 bases between them. This CDR3 spans 10 amino acids.

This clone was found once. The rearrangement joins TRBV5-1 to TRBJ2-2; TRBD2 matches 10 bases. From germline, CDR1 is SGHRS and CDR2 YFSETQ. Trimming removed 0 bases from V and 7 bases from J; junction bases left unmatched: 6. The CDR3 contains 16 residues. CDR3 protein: CASSLEVAGGFGELFF. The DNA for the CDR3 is TGCGCCAGCAGCTTGGAGGTAGCGGGAGGATTCGGGGAGCTGTTTTTT. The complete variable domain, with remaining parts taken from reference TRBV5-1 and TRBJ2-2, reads KAGVTQTPRYLIKTRGQQVTLSCSPISGHRSVSWYQQTPGQGLQFLFEYFSETQRNKGNFPGRFSGRQFSNSRSEMNVSTLELGDSALYLCASSLEVAGGFGELFFGEGSRLTVL.

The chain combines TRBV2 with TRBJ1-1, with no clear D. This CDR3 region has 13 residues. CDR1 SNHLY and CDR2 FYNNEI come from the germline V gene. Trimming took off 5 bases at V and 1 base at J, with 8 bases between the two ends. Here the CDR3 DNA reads TGTGCCAGCAGTTTAACATGGAACACTGAAGCTTTCTTT. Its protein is CASSLTWNTEAFF. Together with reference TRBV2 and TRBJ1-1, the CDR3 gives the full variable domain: EPEVTQTPSHQVTQMGQEVILRCVPISNHLYFYWYRQILGQKVEFLVSFYNNEISEKSEIFDDQFSVERPDGSNFTLKIRSTKLEDSAMYFCASSLTWNTEAFFGQGTRLTVV.

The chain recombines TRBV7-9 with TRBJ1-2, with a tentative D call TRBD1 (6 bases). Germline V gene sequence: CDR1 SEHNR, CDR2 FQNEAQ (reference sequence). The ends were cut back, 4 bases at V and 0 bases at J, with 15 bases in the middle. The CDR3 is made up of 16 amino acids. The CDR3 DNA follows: TGTGCCAGCAGCTCCCCCGGGGGGCTCGCTAACTATGGCTACACCTTC. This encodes CASSSPGGLANYGYTF.

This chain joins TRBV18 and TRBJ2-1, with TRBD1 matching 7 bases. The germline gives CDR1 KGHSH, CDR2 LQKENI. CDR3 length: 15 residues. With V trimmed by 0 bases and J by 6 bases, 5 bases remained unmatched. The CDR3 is CASSPPISGGNEQFF. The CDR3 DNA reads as TGTGCCAGCTCACCACCGATATCAGGGGGCAATGAGCAGTTCTTC.

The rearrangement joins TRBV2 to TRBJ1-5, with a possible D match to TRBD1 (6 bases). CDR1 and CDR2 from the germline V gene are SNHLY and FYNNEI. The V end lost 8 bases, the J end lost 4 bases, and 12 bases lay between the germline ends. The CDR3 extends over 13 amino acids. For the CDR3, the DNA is TGTGCCAGCCTCGGACAGCTAAATCAGCCCCAGCATTTT. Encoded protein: CASLGQLNQPQHF. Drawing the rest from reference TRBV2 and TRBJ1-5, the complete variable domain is EPEVTQTPSHQVTQMGQEVILRCVPISNHLYFYWYRQILGQKVEFLVSFYNNEISEKSEIFDDQFSVERPDGSNFTLKIRSTKLEDSAMYFCASLGQLNQPQHFGDGTRLSIL.

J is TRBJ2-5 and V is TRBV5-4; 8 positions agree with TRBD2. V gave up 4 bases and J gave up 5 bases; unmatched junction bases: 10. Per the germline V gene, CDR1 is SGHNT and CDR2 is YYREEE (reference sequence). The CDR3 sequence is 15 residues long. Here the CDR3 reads CASSAGRAYRETQYF. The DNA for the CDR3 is TGTGCCAGCAGCGCCGGGAGGGCCTACAGGGAGACCCAGTACTTC. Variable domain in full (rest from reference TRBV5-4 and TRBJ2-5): ETGVTQSPTHLIKTRGQQVTLRCSSQSGHNTVSWYQQALGQGPQFIFQYYREEENGRGNFPPRFSGLQFPNYSSELNVNALELDDSALYLCASSAGRAYRETQYFGPGTRLLVL.

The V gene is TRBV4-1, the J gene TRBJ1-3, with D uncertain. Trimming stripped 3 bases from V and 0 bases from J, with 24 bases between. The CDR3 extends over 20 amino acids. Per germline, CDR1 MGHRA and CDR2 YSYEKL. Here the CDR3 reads CASSQKRLGPSGDSGNTIYF. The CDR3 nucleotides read TGCGCCAGCAGCCAGAAAAGACTGGGCCCCTCTGGGGACTCTGGAAACACCATATATTTT.

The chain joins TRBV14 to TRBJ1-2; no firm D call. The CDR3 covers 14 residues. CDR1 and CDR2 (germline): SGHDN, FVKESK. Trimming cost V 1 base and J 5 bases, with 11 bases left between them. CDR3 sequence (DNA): TGTGCCAGCAGCCAAGCAGCGCTTAATTATGGCTACACCTTC. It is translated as CASSQAALNYGYTF.

This CDR3 reads CASSASDTQYF. The CDR3 DNA sequence: TGTGCCAGTAGTGCGTCCGATACGCAGTATTTT. The chain has TRBV19 and TRBJ2-3, with D unresolved. This CDR3 is 11 amino acids long. Germline V gives CDR1 LNHDA, CDR2 SQIVND (reference sequence). Trimming took 5 bases from V and 6 from J, leaving 6 bases between them.

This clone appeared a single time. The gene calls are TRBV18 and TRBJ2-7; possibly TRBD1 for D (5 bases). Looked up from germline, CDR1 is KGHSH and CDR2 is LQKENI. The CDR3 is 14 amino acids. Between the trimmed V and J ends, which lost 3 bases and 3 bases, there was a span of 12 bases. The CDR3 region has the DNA TGTGCCAGCTCACCGGACCTAGACAGCTACGAGCAGTACTTC. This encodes CASSPDLDSYEQYF.

CDR3 DNA: TGTGCCAGCAGCCGCCTCGATGTGGAGACAGGGAACACTGAAGCTTTCTTT. It codes for CASSRLDVETGNTEAFF. The chain couples TRBV11-2 to TRBJ1-1, with D tentatively TRBD1 (6 bases). Germline V gene data show CDR1 as SGHAT and CDR2 as FQNNGV. The CDR3 is made up of 17 amino acids. V was pared by 5 bases and J by 1 base, with 20 bases between.

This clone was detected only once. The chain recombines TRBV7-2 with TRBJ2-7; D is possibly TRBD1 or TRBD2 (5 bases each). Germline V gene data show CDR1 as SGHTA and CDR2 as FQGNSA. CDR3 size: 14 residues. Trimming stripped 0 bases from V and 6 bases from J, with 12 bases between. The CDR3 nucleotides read TGTGCCAGCAGCTTAGCGGGGACCAGACGCGAGCAGTACTTC. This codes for CASSLAGTRREQYF. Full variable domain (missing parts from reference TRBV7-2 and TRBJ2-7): GAGVSQSPSNKVTEKGKDVELRCDPISGHTALYWYRQSLGQGLEFLIYFQGNSAPDKSGLPSDRFSAERTGGSVSTLTIQRTQQEDSAVYLCASSLAGTRREQYFGPGTRLTVT.

As DNA, the CDR3 is TGTGCCAGCAGGGTACCAGGGAGGGCCCGCACAGATACGCAGTATTTT. Translating it yields CASRVPGRARTDTQYF. The chain has TRBV11-2 and TRBJ2-3, with TRBD2 identical over 7 bases. Looked up from germline, CDR1 is SGHAT and CDR2 is FQNNGV. V was clipped by 6 bases and J by 1 base; unmatched bases: 10. This CDR3 is 16 amino acids long.

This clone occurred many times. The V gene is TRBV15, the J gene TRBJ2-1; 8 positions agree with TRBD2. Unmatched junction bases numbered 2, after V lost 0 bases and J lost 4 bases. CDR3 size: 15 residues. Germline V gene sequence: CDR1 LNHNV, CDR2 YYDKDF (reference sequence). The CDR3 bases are TGTGCCACCAGCAGAGAAGCGGGAGAATACAATGAGCAGTTCTTC. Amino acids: CATSREAGEYNEQFF.

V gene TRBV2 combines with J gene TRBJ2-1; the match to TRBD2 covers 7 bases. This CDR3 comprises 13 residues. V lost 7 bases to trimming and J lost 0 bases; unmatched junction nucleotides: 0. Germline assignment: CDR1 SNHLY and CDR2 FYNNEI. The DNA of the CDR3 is TGTGCCAGCAAGCGGGGCTCCTACAATGAGCAGTTCTTC. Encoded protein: CASKRGSYNEQFF.